The next 32 T cell receptor beta chains were all read from a single sample in a study of blood T cell repertoires in COVID-19. The method was immunoSEQ multiplex PCR; TCRdb's version includes in-frame clones alone and lacks a portion of them. The table records approximately 27,000 clones, 80% to 90% of them present only once. Sequencing was done on a sample of peripheral blood. The receptors were sampled from a man between 60 and 70 years old with acute or convalescent COVID-19.

The chain is built from TRBV2 and TRBJ1-6; the match to TRBD1 covers 8 bases. The CDR3 contains 17 residues. In germline, CDR1 is SNHLY, CDR2 FYNNEI. The V and J ends lost 2 bases and 8 bases, in that order; junction bases with no gene match: 11. The CDR3 reads CASSEMLGGQGHSPLHF. CDR3 sequence (DNA): TGTGCCAGCAGTGAAATGCTGGGAGGACAGGGACATTCACCCCTCCACTTT.

This clone has only one observation. J is TRBJ1-6 and V is TRBV7-9; D unresolved. Germline assignment: CDR1 SEHNR and CDR2 FQNEAQ (reference sequence). V was pared by 0 bases and J by 7 bases, with 13 bases between. The CDR3 contains 16 residues. In DNA, the CDR3 is TGTGCCAGCAGCTTAGCTGGCAATATAGCGAATTCACCCCTCCACTTT. Translated, it gives CASSLAGNIANSPLHF.

This chain's CDR3 is CASSRGQGGYTGELFF. For the CDR3, the DNA is TGTGCCAGTAGTAGAGGGCAGGGGGGATACACCGGGGAGCTGTTTTTT. This chain uses TRBV19 with TRBJ2-2; possible D gene TRBD1, 7 bases. CDR3 length: 16 amino acids. Trimming took 4 bases from V and 3 from J, leaving 15 bases between them. In germline, CDR1 is LNHDA, CDR2 SQIVND (reference sequence).

The rearrangement uses TRBV5-6 and TRBJ2-7; 9 nucleotides agree with TRBD1. The V and J ends lost 3 bases and 6 bases, in that order; junction bases with no gene match: 7. The germline V gene has CDR1 SGHDT and CDR2 YYEEEE. The CDR3 consists of 14 residues. CDR3 loop: CASSYPGQGREQYF. The CDR3 DNA sequence: TGTGCCAGCAGCTATCCGGGACAGGGACGCGAGCAGTACTTC.

A remark on this clone: One end of the junction is discordant with germline, which a read error may explain. V is TRBV12-3 or TRBV12-4 and J is TRBJ2-7; D unclear. The CDR3 length is 13 residues. CDR3 amino acids: CASGFPPNYEQYF. The CDR3 region has the DNA TGTGCCAGCGGTTTCCCCCCCAACTACGAGCAGTACTTC.

The chain has TRBV7-9 and TRBJ2-1, with 14 nucleotides matching TRBD2. CDR3 length: 15 amino acids. The ends lost 4 bases at V and 7 bases at J; junction bases unmatched: 3. In germline, CDR1 is SEHNR, CDR2 FQNEAQ (reference sequence). CDR3 nucleotides: TGTGCCAGCAGCTCAGGACTAGCGGGGGGTAATGAGCAGTTCTTC. Its translation: CASSSGLAGGNEQFF.

V and J are TRBV9 and TRBJ2-1; D not certain. The CDR3 has 13 residues. Trimming stripped 0 bases from V and 5 bases from J, with 6 bases between. Germline CDR1 reads SGDLS; CDR2 reads YYNGEE. The CDR3 reads CASSVGSNNEQFF. CDR3 DNA sequence: TGTGCCAGCAGCGTAGGGTCTAACAATGAGCAGTTCTTC.

The chain has TRBV6-5 and TRBJ2-7; tentatively, D is TRBD1 (5 bases). This CDR3 contains 14 residues. CDR1 and CDR2 (germline): MNHEY, SVGAGI. V lost 6 bases, J lost 0 bases, and 12 bases lay in between. The CDR3, as DNA: TGTGCCAGCAGCCAAGCAGGGAACTCCTACGAGCAGTACTTC. Amino acids: CASSQAGNSYEQYF.

This CDR3 reads CSASFQGTAEAFF. CDR3 sequence (DNA): TGCAGTGCTAGTTTCCAGGGAACGGCTGAAGCTTTCTTT. The J gene is TRBJ1-1, the V gene TRBV20-1; D is perhaps TRBD1 (5 bases). The CDR3 consists of 13 residues. The germline gives CDR1 DFQATT, CDR2 SNEGSKA (reference sequence). V lost 3 bases and J 6 bases, leaving 14 bases between the germline ends.

The chain couples TRBV9 to TRBJ2-2; D unclear. This CDR3 region has 13 residues. Germline values: CDR1 SGDLS, CDR2 YYNGEE. The ends were cut back, 2 bases at V and 1 base at J, with 3 bases in the middle. CDR3 DNA: TGTGCCAGCAGCGTTAGGAACACCGGGGAGCTGTTTTTT. Translated: CASSVRNTGELFF.

CDR3 DNA sequence: TGTGCCAGCAGCCAAGCGGACAGGGCCGCCCCCTCTGGGGCCAACGTCCTGACTTTC. Translation: CASSQADRAAPSGANVLTF. The chain uses TRBV3-1 (or the pseudogene TRBV3-2) and TRBJ2-6; 8 bases map to TRBD1. Germline CDR1 reads LGHDT; CDR2 reads YNNKEL (reference sequence). Unmatched junction bases numbered 8, after V lost 1 base and J lost 0 bases. This CDR3 contains 19 residues.

V gene TRBV27 combines with J gene TRBJ2-7; D is perhaps TRBD1 (5 bases). Between the trimmed V and J ends, which lost 6 bases and 6 bases, there was a span of 15 bases. This CDR3 contains 13 residues. Germline CDR1 reads MNHEY; CDR2 reads SMNVEV (reference sequence). CDR3 DNA sequence: TGTGCCAGCAGCACTTCAGGGCTGAGCGAGCAGTACTTC. The encoded protein is CASSTSGLSEQYF.

This chain joins TRBV30 and TRBJ2-1; D not resolved. V was clipped by 3 bases and J by 7 bases, with 4 bases between them. In germline, CDR1 is GTSNPN, CDR2 SVGIG (reference sequence). This CDR3 is 10 amino acids long. DNA for the CDR3: TGTGCCTGGAGCCGGAATGAGCAGTTCTTC. It codes for CAWSRNEQFF. Looking up the rest from reference TRBV30 and TRBJ2-1 gives the full variable domain: SQTIHQWPATLVQPVGSPLSLECTVEGTSNPNLYWYRQAAGRGLQLLFYSVGIGQISSEVPQNLSASRPQDRQFILSSKKLLLSDSGFYLCAWSRNEQFFGPGTRLTVL.

J is TRBJ2-7 and V is TRBV6-6, with TRBD2 as a possible D gene (5 bases). Trimming pared 6 bases from V and 3 bases from J, leaving 12 bases between. The germline CDR1 and CDR2 sequences are MNHNY and SVGAGI (reference sequence). The CDR3 has 13 amino acids. The CDR3 DNA reads as TGTGCCAGCAGCCACCCCGCGGGCTACGAGCAGTACTTC. It specifies CASSHPAGYEQYF.

The chain recombines TRBV19 with TRBJ1-3; D possibly corresponds to TRBD1 (5 bases). CDR1 LNHDA and CDR2 SQIVND come from the germline V gene (reference sequence). CDR3 length: 14 amino acids. Trimming shortened V by 10 bases and J by 0 bases, and 13 bases separated the two germline ends. The chain's CDR3 is CATSRGDSGNTIYF. CDR3 bases: TGTGCCACTTCACGGGGGGACTCTGGAAACACCATATATTTT.

The J gene is TRBJ2-7, the V gene TRBV14; perhaps TRBD1 as D (6 bases). The CDR3 sequence is 15 residues long. The germline V gene encodes CDR1 SGHDN and CDR2 FVKESK. Trimming cost V 1 base and J 2 bases, with 12 bases left between them. CDR3 sequence (DNA): TGTGCCAGCAGCCAAGGCAGGGGCCTCCCCTACGAGCAGTACTTC. Translation: CASSQGRGLPYEQYF.

This chain connects TRBV9 to TRBJ2-1, with TRBD2 matching over 11 bases. This CDR3 comprises 17 residues. With V trimmed by 0 bases and J by 4 bases, 6 bases remained unmatched. Germline V gives CDR1 SGDLS, CDR2 YYNGEE. CDR3 coding DNA: TGTGCCAGCAGCGTAGGGGGGACTAGCGGACAATACAATGAGCAGTTCTTC. Translation: CASSVGGTSGQYNEQFF.

The genes are TRBV3-1 (or the pseudogene TRBV3-2) and TRBJ2-5; 9 nucleotides match TRBD2. The CDR3 has 16 amino acids. Germline trimming cut 3 bases from V and 2 bases from J; bases unmatched to any gene: 7. Germline CDR1 LGHDT, CDR2 YNNKEL (reference sequence). CDR3 region: CASSQGLAGRQETQYF. CDR3 in DNA: TGTGCCAGCAGCCAGGGGCTAGCGGGGCGGCAAGAGACCCAGTACTTC.

This chain joins TRBV18 and TRBJ1-1; D perhaps matches TRBD1 (6 bases). The length of the CDR3 is 14 residues. Germline V gene sequence: CDR1 KGHSH, CDR2 LQKENI. Trimming took off 4 bases at V and 5 bases at J, with 14 bases between the two ends. The CDR3 DNA is TGTGCCAGCTCACACAGGGAGGGGTCGACTGAAGCTTTCTTT. It codes for CASSHREGSTEAFF.

This clone was detected only once. This chain links TRBV4-2 with TRBJ1-2; 7 bases agree with TRBD1. The CDR3 is 16 amino acids. V was clipped by 0 bases and J by 3 bases; unmatched bases: 7. Germline V gene sequence: CDR1 LGHNA, CDR2 YNFKEQ. The CDR3, as DNA: TGTGCCAGCAGCCAAGATAGGCCGACAGGGTACTATGGCTACACCTTC. Its translation is CASSQDRPTGYYGYTF.

This sequence joins TRBV5-1 and TRBJ2-3, with 11 nucleotides matching TRBD1. The CDR3 runs to 15 residues. The ends lost 5 bases at V and 5 bases at J; junction bases unmatched: 7. Germline values: CDR1 SGHRS, CDR2 YFSETQ. For the CDR3, the DNA is TGCGCCAGCAGGACTGGACAGGGGGCAAAAGATACGCAGTATTTT. Its protein product is CASRTGQGAKDTQYF.

In this sample, this clone turned up a few times. The chain uses TRBV2 and TRBJ1-2; D call uncertain. This CDR3 spans 13 amino acids. V lost 4 bases and J lost 5, with 11 bases in between. Germline V gives CDR1 SNHLY, CDR2 FYNNEI. The CDR3 loop is CASSGQAQYGYTF. The CDR3 coding sequence is TGTGCCAGCAGTGGGCAGGCCCAATATGGCTACACCTTC.

V is TRBV27 and J is TRBJ1-6; perhaps TRBD1 as D (6 bases). The CDR3 has 16 residues. V lost 8 bases and J 4 bases, leaving 18 bases between the germline ends. CDR1 and CDR2 (germline): MNHEY, SMNVEV (reference sequence). CDR3 in DNA: TGTGCCAGCCGCTACACCGGGACAACTTATAATTCACCCCTCCACTTT. Amino acid sequence: CASRYTGTTYNSPLHF.

The count of this clone is one. This chain links TRBV6-4 with TRBJ1-2, with 10 bases that match TRBD1. This CDR3 region has 14 residues. The germline gives CDR1 MRHNA, CDR2 SNTAGT. V shed 6 bases, J shed 2 bases, and the junction held 3 bases outside the gene matches. The CDR3 spells CASSPGQGNYGYTF. CDR3 DNA: TGTGCCAGCAGCCCGGGACAGGGGAACTATGGCTACACCTTC.

The chain recombines TRBV7-9 with TRBJ1-2; D perhaps matches TRBD1 (6 bases). The germline V gene has CDR1 SEHNR and CDR2 FQNEAQ (reference sequence). V lost 0 bases and J lost 5, with 10 bases in between. The CDR3 runs to 14 residues. The CDR3 here is CASSLAATGYGYTF. The CDR3 bases are TGTGCCAGCAGCTTAGCAGCGACAGGATATGGCTACACCTTC.

The rearrangement uses TRBV2 and TRBJ2-3, with 12 positions matching TRBD2. This CDR3 has 16 amino acids. Germline V CDR1 and CDR2: SNHLY, FYNNEI. The ends lost 4 bases at V and 0 bases at J; junction bases unmatched: 2. The CDR3 here is CASSGGTSGSTDTQYF. DNA of the CDR3: TGTGCCAGCAGTGGGGGGACTAGCGGGAGCACAGATACGCAGTATTTT.

CDR3 in amino acids: CAWSVLAGGSYNEQFF. Here the CDR3 DNA reads TGTGCCTGGAGTGTACTAGCGGGGGGGTCCTACAATGAGCAGTTCTTC. The chain links TRBV30 to TRBJ2-1; the match to TRBD2 covers 13 bases. CDR3 length equals 16 residues. With 0 bases clipped from V and 1 base from J, the junction kept 0 bases outside the gene matches. In germline, CDR1 is GTSNPN, CDR2 SVGIG (reference sequence).

This clone was observed a single time. J is TRBJ2-7 and V is TRBV24-1, with 11 bases lining up with TRBD2. V shed 4 bases, J shed 11 bases, and the junction held 3 bases outside the gene matches. The CDR3 is 12 amino acids. CDR1 and CDR2 from the germline V gene are KGHDR and SFDVKD. CDR3 in DNA: TGTGCCACCAGTGACCTTAGCGGGAGGGAGTACTTC. Residues: CATSDLSGREYF.

The J gene is TRBJ1-1, the V gene TRBV2; tentatively, D is TRBD1 (6 bases). Trimming pared 7 bases from V and 7 bases from J, leaving 16 bases between. There are 13 residues in the CDR3. The germline V gene has CDR1 SNHLY and CDR2 FYNNEI. CDR3 protein: CASILQGSREAFF. CDR3 in DNA: TGTGCCAGCATTCTACAGGGATCCCGTGAAGCTTTCTTT. Variable domain in full (rest from reference TRBV2 and TRBJ1-1): EPEVTQTPSHQVTQMGQEVILRCVPISNHLYFYWYRQILGQKVEFLVSFYNNEISEKSEIFDDQFSVERPDGSNFTLKIRSTKLEDSAMYFCASILQGSREAFFGQGTRLTVV.

The genes are TRBV10-3 and TRBJ1-3; D remains ambiguous. Per germline, CDR1 ENHRY and CDR2 SYGVKD. The CDR3 covers 15 residues. V dropped 3 bases and J dropped 0 bases, with 9 bases sitting between them. DNA of the CDR3: TGTGCCATCAGTGACTCTGGTAGCTCTGGAAACACCATATATTTT. Protein product: CAISDSGSSGNTIYF.

The genes are TRBV9 and TRBJ1-6; tentatively, D is TRBD1 (5 bases). The CDR3 has 15 amino acids. The V gene's germline CDR1 is SGDLS and CDR2 YYNGEE. The V end was cut by 4 bases, the J end by 11 bases, with 19 bases between. The CDR3 is CASSQVDTGWAPLHF. CDR3 DNA: TGTGCCAGCAGCCAGGTGGACACGGGCTGGGCACCCCTCCACTTT.

V usage is TRBV2 and J usage is TRBJ2-1, with 10 bases identical to TRBD2. Per germline, CDR1 SNHLY and CDR2 FYNNEI. This CDR3 has 15 residues. With 3 bases clipped from V and 5 bases from J, the junction kept 4 bases outside the gene matches. CDR3 amino acids: CASSETSGPDNEQFF. CDR3 nucleotides: TGTGCCAGCAGTGAGACTAGCGGGCCAGACAATGAGCAGTTCTTC.